This T cell receptor (beta chain) is drawn from a study of blood T cells in healthy people across ages. This CDR3 is built from 16 residues. The junction had 10 bases not matched to a gene; V was cut back by 4 bases and J by 3 bases. CDR1 is SGHVS, CDR2 FNYEAQ, per germline. A second PCR, run for roughly 7 to 12 cycles, used a sample-barcoded 5' primer plus a J-beta primer mix. TCRdb re-analysed the 5' RACE reads in MiXCR, keeping a single row per CDR3 protein. The data show around 1,600,000 distinct CDR3 sequences, approximately 43% seen once. This chain joins TRBV7-6 and TRBJ2-3; 7 bases fit TRBD1. Sequencing input: blood. The TCR was taken from a woman in her late teens or twenties in good health. The CDR3: CASSSRQGLGTDTQYF. As DNA, the CDR3 is TGTGCCAGCAGCTCTCGACAGGGATTGGGAACAGATACGCAGTATTTT.